This T cell receptor (beta chain) was identified in a study of blood T cell repertoires in COVID-19 (dated by TCRdb to about 2020). With regard to the full study: The collaborator samples originated in the United States, Italy and Spain and spanned the acute and convalescent phases of COVID-19. Where HLA class I and class II types were available, the types were taken from metadata supplied by the sample provider, not from assay-based typing. A freely available public database, intended as a resource for researchers studying the immune response to SARS-CoV-2, is where the repertoires were released. Subjects who had been exposed to COVID-19, were actively infected with it, or had recovered from it provided the deeply sampled blood TCRbeta repertoires that made up the dataset. A de-identified subject ID, COVID-19 status, age in years and sex were almost always included in the sample metadata. The prospective study material was composed of cDNA or gDNA derived from T cells, B-cell-depleted T cells, or PBMCs. Samples were obtained from the ongoing ImmuneRACE study (first 160 participants) and from approximately 1,200 subjects provided by 6 global collaborators.

V loses 5 bases, J loses 7 bases, and the germline ends lie 21 bases apart. The CDR3, cysteine through phenylalanine, is 16 amino acids long. CDR3 DNA is the only sequence kept; it has 48 bases, read in frame from the first base. The germline V gene (reference sequence) provides CDR1 LNHNV and CDR2 YYDKDF. Turning to this clone: The target of this receptor is not known. No base quality values were provided; no much bigger clone lies one nucleotide off.

Collaborating institutions collected whole blood in K2EDTA tubes following their own protocols. For TCRbeta analysis, collaborators shipped samples in one of three forms: frozen whole blood, isolated PBMCs, or DNA extracted from either of those sample types. What the work shows at the level of the full study, not this receptor alone: Clinical and demographic metadata were provided uncurated, with the amount varying by source and participant.

TCRbeta CDR3 regions were amplified from genomic DNA by means of the immunoSEQ Assay, a bias-controlled multiplex PCR. The study's own analysis went as follows. Within the assay, amplification of reference gene primers was used to estimate how many nucleated cells each sample contained. To quantify the absolute abundance of each unique TCRbeta CDR3 rearrangement, sequence reads were collapsed and filtered. For each sample, productive Simpson clonality was calculated as the square root of Simpson's diversity index over productive rearrangements. TCRdb stores this immuneACCESS table with in-frame sequences only. Part of the clones is absent; in the studies checked, under half of the shortfall reflects unresolved V genes, and no reason is known for the rest. The DNA gave D and trimming, while V, J and clone size come from that table. This sample gives fewer than 65,000 clones in total; approximately 90% of them show up just once. The biggest ten clones account for 1% to 1.5% of the sample.

The clonotype comes from a woman over 75 with acute or convalescent COVID-19. Material for sequencing was peripheral blood. The chain uses TRBV15 and TRBJ2-1; TRBD2 might be the D gene, on 6 matching bases. The CDR3 corresponds to CATSVRSGLGGNEQFF. The DNA sequence is TGTGCCACCAGCGTACGATCGGGACTGGGTGGAAATGAGCAGTTCTTC.